The 24 T cell receptor beta chains below were found in one sample sequenced in a study of T cell changes during pregnancy in multiple sclerosis. Some clones are missing from TCRdb's copy, which holds only in-frame ones; the method was immunoSEQ multiplex PCR. Of 60,000 or so clones listed, about 91% are singletons. The sample was peripheral blood, taken in the first trimester of pregnancy. The receptors come from a female donor with multiple sclerosis, enrolled in a pregnancy study.

This sequence joins TRBV2 and TRBJ2-1, with 9 bases aligning to TRBD2. The CDR3 length is 15 residues. V lost 2 bases to trimming and J lost 7 bases; unmatched junction nucleotides: 6. Per germline, CDR1 SNHLY and CDR2 FYNNEI. The CDR3 DNA sequence: TGTGCCAGCAGTGAAAACCTAGCGGGGAGGAATGAGCAGTTCTTC. This codes for CASSENLAGRNEQFF.

This chain connects TRBV4-2 to TRBJ2-2; D uncertain. V was cut by 7 bases and J by 4 bases, with 7 bases left in between. The V gene's germline CDR1 is LGHNA and CDR2 YNFKEQ. There are 12 residues in the CDR3. The CDR3 DNA reads TGTGCCAGCACCCCGGGCACCGGGGAGCTGTTTTTT. Translating gives CASTPGTGELFF.

This rearrangement joins TRBV5-6 to TRBJ1-2; unclear D gene. V was pared by 4 bases and J by 6 bases, with 16 bases between. The CDR3 spans 14 residues. Germline CDR1 is SGHDT and CDR2 is YYEEEE. The CDR3 loop is CASSLFDGQDGYTF. The CDR3 DNA sequence: TGTGCCAGCAGCCTGTTCGACGGTCAGGATGGCTACACCTTC.

The J gene is TRBJ2-2, the V gene TRBV11-3, with 7 bases identical to TRBD1. Germline values: CDR1 SGHNT, CDR2 YENEEA. V lost 4 bases, J lost 5 bases, and 10 bases stayed unmatched. The CDR3 contains 16 residues. CDR3 amino acids: CASSSFQGVGTGELFF. CDR3 coding DNA: TGTGCCAGCAGCTCATTTCAGGGGGTTGGAACCGGGGAGCTGTTTTTT.

This clone came up once. J is TRBJ1-1 and V is TRBV11-1; the D is unclear. The length of the CDR3 is 14 residues. Trimming took 2 bases from V and 0 from J, leaving 7 bases between them. CDR1 is SGHAT and CDR2 is FQDESV in the germline V gene (reference sequence). The CDR3 bases are TGTGCCAGCAGCTTATTACAAATGAACACTGAAGCTTTCTTT. It is translated as CASSLLQMNTEAFF.

This rearrangement joins TRBV11-3 to TRBJ2-5, with D maybe TRBD2 (5 bases). From germline, CDR1 is SGHNT and CDR2 YENEEA. V was clipped by 0 bases and J by 2 bases, with 13 bases between them. CDR3 size: 16 residues. CDR3 amino acids: CASSLDGSGNQETQYF. The CDR3 region has the DNA TGTGCCAGCAGCTTAGATGGGTCGGGAAATCAAGAGACCCAGTACTTC.

The chain links TRBV4-1 to TRBJ1-5; D might be TRBD1 (5 bases). The CDR3 runs 15 residues. V was pared by 0 bases and J by 7 bases, with 13 bases between. In germline, CDR1 is MGHRA, CDR2 YSYEKL. This CDR3 reads CASSQDGGLGQPQHF. As DNA, the CDR3 is TGCGCCAGCAGCCAAGATGGGGGGTTAGGGCAGCCCCAGCATTTT.

This rearrangement joins TRBV9 to TRBJ1-3; a possible D gene is TRBD1 (6 bases). The V end lost 2 bases, the J end lost 0 bases, and 12 bases lay between the germline ends. Germline CDR1 and CDR2: SGDLS and YYNGEE. CDR3 length equals 16 residues. CDR3 DNA: TGTGCCAGCAGCGTCACAGGGCAGAGCTCTGGAAACACCATATATTTT. Protein product: CASSVTGQSSGNTIYF.

V usage is TRBV4-1 and J usage is TRBJ1-2; D is undetermined. The CDR3 is 13 residues long. CDR1 is MGHRA and CDR2 is YSYEKL in the germline V gene. The V and J ends lost 0 bases and 2 bases respectively, with 4 bases between them. CDR3 sequence: CASSQDRNYGYTF. The DNA of the CDR3 is TGCGCCAGCAGCCAAGATCGGAACTATGGCTACACCTTC.

The V and J genes are TRBV21-1 and TRBJ1-5; the D call in the table, TRBD1, was not verified against the DNA. TRBV21-1 corresponds to a pseudogene. The CDR3 is made up of 17 amino acids. For the CDR3, the DNA is TGTGCCAGCAGCAGGCCGGGACAGTTCTATAGCAATCAGCCCCAGCATTTT. Amino acids: CASSRPGQFYSNQPQHF.

The chain has TRBV7-8 and TRBJ2-7, with 7 bases matching TRBD1. CDR1 and CDR2 (germline): SGHVS, FQNEAQ. The CDR3 is 13 amino acids. V was pared by 4 bases and J by 7 bases, with 7 bases of the junction left unmatched. The CDR3 DNA reads TGTGCCAGCAGCTATCGACGACAGGGAGAGCAGTACTTC. The encoded protein is CASSYRRQGEQYF.

V gene TRBV6-5 combines with J gene TRBJ2-1, with TRBD1 identical over 10 bases. Looked up from germline, CDR1 is MNHEY and CDR2 is SVGAGI. The V gene end was trimmed by 6 bases and the J gene end by 6 bases; junction bases not matched to a gene: 8. The CDR3 length is 15 residues. The CDR3 region is CASSQRTGGINEQFF. CDR3 in DNA: TGTGCCAGCAGCCAACGGACAGGGGGTATCAATGAGCAGTTCTTC.

The chain links TRBV4-1 to TRBJ1-1; no reliable D call. V was clipped by 2 bases and J by 8 bases, with 15 bases between them. Germline lookup yields CDR1 MGHRA and CDR2 YSYEKL. CDR3 length: 14 amino acids. CDR3 protein: CASSQTKRPREAFF. For the CDR3, the DNA is TGCGCCAGCAGCCAAACCAAGCGCCCACGGGAAGCTTTCTTT.

The chain combines TRBV15 with TRBJ1-4; the D gene is possibly TRBD1 (5 bases). Germline loops: CDR1 LNHNV, CDR2 YYDKDF (reference sequence). Trimming took 5 bases from V and 13 from J, leaving 14 bases between them. The CDR3 consists of 12 residues. The CDR3 reads CATSPVGRGLFF. The CDR3 coding sequence is TGTGCCACCAGCCCTGTGGGGCGAGGACTGTTTTTT.

The chain combines TRBV12-5 with TRBJ1-4; 10 nucleotides align to TRBD1. This CDR3 has 15 residues. Germline CDR1 is LGHNT and CDR2 is FRNRAP. V lost 2 bases to trimming and J lost 12 bases; unmatched junction nucleotides: 9. As DNA, the CDR3 is TGTGCTAGTGGTTTGAGGACAGGGGGTGGCGGCGAACTGTTTTTT. This translates into CASGLRTGGGGELFF.

The chain links TRBV5-4 to TRBJ1-2; no reliable D call. The germline gives CDR1 SGHNT, CDR2 YYREEE (reference sequence). Trimming shortened V by 4 bases and J by 8 bases, and 12 bases separated the two germline ends. The CDR3 spans 12 residues. The CDR3 sequence: CASSQAPGGYTF. Written as DNA, the CDR3 is TGTGCCAGCAGCCAAGCTCCGGGAGGCTACACCTTC. Full variable domain (missing parts from reference TRBV5-4 and TRBJ1-2): ETGVTQSPTHLIKTRGQQVTLRCSSQSGHNTVSWYQQALGQGPQFIFQYYREEENGRGNFPPRFSGLQFPNYSSELNVNALELDDSALYLCASSQAPGGYTFGSGTRLTVV.

The V and J genes are TRBV7-3 and TRBJ1-1, with D possibly matching TRBD1 (5 bases). The CDR3 runs 13 residues. V shed 5 bases and J shed 4 bases, with 11 bases lying between them. The germline gives CDR1 SGHTA, CDR2 FQGTGA. CDR3 DNA: TGTGCCAGCAGCCTAGGGACTCTCACTGAAGCTTTCTTT. Amino acid sequence: CASSLGTLTEAFF.

V is TRBV5-1 and J is TRBJ2-5, with 10 bases lining up with TRBD1. With the DNA end fitting TRBJ2-7 better, the J assignment may be wrong. CDR3 length: 16 amino acids. The V gene's germline CDR1 is SGHRS and CDR2 YFSETQ. CDR3 protein: CASSRDRGFSSYEQYF. Here the CDR3 DNA reads TGCGCCAGCAGCCGGGACAGGGGCTTTAGCTCCTACGAGCAGTACTTC.

This chain connects TRBV21-1 to TRBJ2-2; the D segment call TRBD1 is taken from the table without a DNA check. TRBV21-1 is classified as a pseudogene. CDR3 length: 16 amino acids. CDR3 in amino acids: CASSKVNREIHGELFF. The DNA of the CDR3 is TGTGCCAGCAGCAAAGTTAACAGGGAAATTCACGGGGAGCTGTTTTTT.

The chain carries TRBV4-2 and TRBJ2-1; 12 nucleotides line up with TRBD2. V shed 3 bases and J 7 bases; nucleotides not matched to a gene: 10. The CDR3 sequence is 17 residues long. Germline CDR1 LGHNA, CDR2 YNFKEQ. This CDR3 is CASSQEPSGGALNEQFF. The CDR3 DNA reads TGTGCCAGCAGCCAGGAACCTAGCGGGGGGGCCCTGAATGAGCAGTTCTTC.

The rearrangement joins TRBV7-8 to TRBJ1-5, with 8 positions matching TRBD1. The CDR3 spans 17 residues. CDR1 SGHVS and CDR2 FQNEAQ come from the germline V gene. The V and J ends lost 4 bases and 0 bases, in that order; junction bases with no gene match: 8. CDR3: CASSSGQGSYSNQPQHF. CDR3 bases: TGTGCCAGCAGCTCAGGACAGGGTTCATATAGCAATCAGCCCCAGCATTTT.

The chain is built from TRBV7-2 and TRBJ2-3, with 7 bases matching TRBD1. CDR1 SGHTA and CDR2 FQGNSA come from the germline V gene. The CDR3 has 12 residues. The CDR3 sequence is CARGLRADTQYF. DNA of the CDR3: TGTGCGAGGGGGCTTCGGGCAGATACGCAGTATTTT. Full variable domain (remainder filled in from reference TRBV7-2 and TRBJ2-3): GAGVSQSPSNKVTEKGKDVELRCDPISGHTALYWYRQSLGQGLEFLIYFQGNSAPDKSGLPSDRFSAERTGGSVSTLTIQRTQQEDSAVYLCARGLRADTQYFGPGTRLTVL.

The J gene is TRBJ1-2, the V gene TRBV15; no reliable D call. Germline CDR1 is LNHNV and CDR2 is YYDKDF (reference sequence). CDR3 size: 13 residues. The V and J ends lost 1 base and 8 bases respectively, with 11 bases between them. The CDR3 loop is CATSRGEIQGYTF. CDR3 nucleotide sequence: TGTGCCACCAGCAGAGGGGAGATCCAGGGCTACACCTTC.

The chain has TRBV29-1 and TRBJ2-7, with 9 bases aligning to TRBD2. The CDR3 extends over 14 amino acids. Germline V gene data show CDR1 as SQVTM and CDR2 as ANQGSEA. The V and J ends lost 4 bases and 3 bases, in that order; junction bases with no gene match: 7. CDR3: CSVAAGGRFYEQYF. DNA of the CDR3: TGCAGCGTTGCGGCGGGGGGGCGATTCTACGAGCAGTACTTC.